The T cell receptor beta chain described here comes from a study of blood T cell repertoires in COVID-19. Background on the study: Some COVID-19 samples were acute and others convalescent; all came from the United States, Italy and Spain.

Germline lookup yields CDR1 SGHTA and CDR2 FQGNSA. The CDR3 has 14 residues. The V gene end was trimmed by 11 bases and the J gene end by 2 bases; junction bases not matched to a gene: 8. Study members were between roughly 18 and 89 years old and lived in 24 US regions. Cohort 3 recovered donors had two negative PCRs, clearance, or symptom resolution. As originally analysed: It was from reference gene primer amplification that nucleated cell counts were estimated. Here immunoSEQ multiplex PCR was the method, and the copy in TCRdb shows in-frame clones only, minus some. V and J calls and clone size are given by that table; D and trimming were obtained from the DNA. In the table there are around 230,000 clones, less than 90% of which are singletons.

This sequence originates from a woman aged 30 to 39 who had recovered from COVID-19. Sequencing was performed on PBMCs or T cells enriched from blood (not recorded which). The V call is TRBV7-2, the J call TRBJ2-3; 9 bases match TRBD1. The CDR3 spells CAEGGQGNTDTQYF. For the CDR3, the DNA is TGTGCCGAAGGGGGACAGGGAAACACAGATACGCAGTATTTT.